The 30 T cell receptor beta chains below were found in one sample sequenced in a study of spatial heterogeneity in lung cancer. Described time point: sample taken at primary tumor resection. Each CDR3 protein is one row after TCRdb ran MiXCR on the 5' RACE reads. This sample yields tens of thousands of distinct CDR3 sequences, of which over 6% are seen a single time; about 13% belongs to the top ten. The sequenced sample was PBMCs, obtained at surgery. The origin of the receptors is a male donor with early-stage non-small cell lung cancer.

This clonotype was counted at least ten times. The V gene is TRBV7-3, the J gene TRBJ2-5; D call uncertain. The CDR3 is made up of 13 amino acids. Germline V CDR1 and CDR2: SGHTA, FQGTGA. In nucleotides, the CDR3 is TGTGCGTCGGCGTATGGCAGCCAAGAGACCCAGTACTTC. Amino acid sequence: CASAYGSQETQYF.

This clonotype was observed a few times. The J gene is TRBJ1-1, the V gene TRBV12-3 or TRBV12-4, with D possibly TRBD1 on 5 matching bases. The CDR3 is 13 residues long. Trimming cost V 7 bases and J 4 bases, with 13 bases left between them. CDR3 DNA: TGTGCCAGCACCCCGGGGGGAGGCACTGAAGCTTTCTTT. It is translated as CASTPGGGTEAFF.

Many counts were recorded for this clonotype. The chain is built from TRBV5-1 and TRBJ1-2; 9 nucleotides align to TRBD1. After removal of 0 bases from V and 4 bases from J, the junction contained 1 base not matched to a gene. This CDR3 has 14 residues. The germline V gene encodes CDR1 SGHRS and CDR2 YFSETQ. CDR3 protein: CASSLDRGPYGYTF. CDR3 nucleotide sequence: TGCGCCAGCAGCTTGGACAGGGGGCCCTATGGCTACACCTTC.

The rearrangement joins TRBV6-5 to TRBJ2-7; 10 nucleotides match TRBD2. There are 13 residues in the CDR3. The V gene end was trimmed by 6 bases and the J gene end by 7 bases; junction bases not matched to a gene: 6. Germline-derived CDR1 and CDR2 are MNHEY and SVGAGI. The CDR3: CASRLAGKGEQYF. As DNA, the CDR3 is TGTGCCAGCAGACTAGCGGGGAAGGGGGAGCAGTACTTC.

This clonotype was seen ten or more times. J is TRBJ2-7 and V is TRBV7-9, with D perhaps matching TRBD1 or TRBD2 (5 bases each). Per the germline V gene, CDR1 is SEHNR and CDR2 is FQNEAQ (reference sequence). The germline V and J ends were trimmed by 6 bases and 2 bases, with 14 bases remaining between them. The CDR3 length is 14 residues. The CDR3 spells CASRSRDGTYEQYF. The DNA of the CDR3 is TGTGCCAGCAGATCCCGGGACGGAACCTACGAGCAGTACTTC.

There are many counts of this clonotype. The V and J genes are TRBV2 and TRBJ2-1; TRBD1 matches at 7 bases. The CDR3 length is 15 residues. Germline lookup yields CDR1 SNHLY and CDR2 FYNNEI. The V and J ends lost 6 bases and 2 bases, in that order; junction bases with no gene match: 7. CDR3 region: CASRRQGSAYNEQFF. The CDR3 DNA is TGTGCCAGCAGAAGACAGGGTTCGGCCTACAATGAGCAGTTCTTC.

In its sample, this clonotype was seen many times. The gene calls are TRBV28 and TRBJ2-5, with 15 nucleotides matching TRBD2. From germline, CDR1 is MDHEN and CDR2 SYDVKM. The CDR3 loop spans 17 amino acids. Trimming took 8 bases from V and 0 from J; bases not matched to a gene: 7. The CDR3 sequence: CASLGTSGRWDQETQYF. The DNA of the CDR3 is TGTGCCAGCCTTGGGACTAGCGGGAGGTGGGACCAAGAGACCCAGTACTTC.

This clonotype was picked up a small number of times. The rearrangement uses TRBV20-1 and TRBJ2-3; 10 nucleotides line up with TRBD2. The CDR3 consists of 17 residues. V shed 2 bases, J shed 0 bases, and the junction held 8 bases outside the gene matches. The V gene's germline CDR1 is DFQATT and CDR2 SNEGSKA (reference sequence). The DNA for the CDR3 is TGCAGTGCTAGAATCCAGCGGGGGGGTCGTAGCACAGATACGCAGTATTTT. As protein: CSARIQRGGRSTDTQYF.

This clonotype was counted a few times. This rearrangement joins TRBV7-8 to TRBJ1-1; a possible D gene is TRBD1 (6 bases). Per the germline V gene, CDR1 is SGHVS and CDR2 is FQNEAQ. Trimming removed 5 bases from V and 0 bases from J, with 13 bases in between. The CDR3 runs to 15 residues. DNA for the CDR3: TGTGCCAGCAGCACCCGGACAGACCTGAACACTGAAGCTTTCTTT. Residues: CASSTRTDLNTEAFF.

The CDR3 sequence is CSARLLGVKNQPQHF. The CDR3 DNA is TGCAGTGCTAGACTCCTGGGAGTGAAAAATCAGCCCCAGCATTTT. The rearrangement links TRBV20-1 to TRBJ1-5; unclear D gene. Trimming shortened V by 2 bases and J by 4 bases, and 15 bases separated the two germline ends. The CDR3 runs 15 residues. Germline V gives CDR1 DFQATT, CDR2 SNEGSKA (reference sequence).

This clonotype was picked up many times. The V call is TRBV20-1, the J call TRBJ2-3; D remains unclear. CDR1 and CDR2 from the germline V gene are DFQATT and SNEGSKA (reference sequence). The CDR3 contains 14 residues. V lost 5 bases and J 3 bases, leaving 15 bases between the germline ends. This CDR3 reads CSAGGVGSTDTQYF. The CDR3 coding sequence is TGCAGTGCTGGTGGCGTCGGTTCAACAGATACGCAGTATTTT.

This clonotype has at least ten counts. The chain employs TRBV5-1 and TRBJ1-1, with a possible D match to TRBD1 (6 bases). V was cut by 6 bases and J by 3 bases, with 9 bases left in between. The CDR3 sequence is 12 residues long. CDR1 is SGHRS and CDR2 is YFSETQ in the germline V gene. CDR3 amino acids: CASNGGHTEAFF. The CDR3 bases are TGCGCCAGCAATGGGGGGCACACTGAAGCTTTCTTT.

This clonotype was counted ten times or more. The rearrangement joins TRBV9 to TRBJ2-7; D unclear. CDR3 length: 14 residues. Trimming pared 0 bases from V and 2 bases from J, leaving 9 bases between. CDR1 and CDR2 from the germline V gene are SGDLS and YYNGEE. The CDR3 here is CASSVGYPAYEQYF. CDR3 sequence (DNA): TGTGCCAGCAGCGTAGGGTACCCGGCCTACGAGCAGTACTTC.

This rearrangement joins TRBV29-1 to TRBJ2-1; D may be TRBD2 (7 bases). In germline, CDR1 is SQVTM, CDR2 ANQGSEA. The germline V and J ends were trimmed by 7 bases and 0 bases, with 16 bases remaining between them. This CDR3 is built from 15 residues. CDR3 nucleotide sequence: TGCAGCGGTAGGGGGAGCGGGATCTCCTACAATGAGCAGTTCTTC. Amino acid sequence: CSGRGSGISYNEQFF.

The sample holds many counts of this clonotype. V gene TRBV9 combines with J gene TRBJ2-3, with D maybe TRBD2 (6 bases). The CDR3 is 15 residues long. Trimming took off 3 bases at V and 7 bases at J, with 18 bases between the two ends. The germline V gene encodes CDR1 SGDLS and CDR2 YYNGEE. The CDR3 nucleotides read TGTGCCAGCAGCGAATTCAGCGGGTCCCCTTATACGCAGTATTTT. Translation gives CASSEFSGSPYTQYF.

The table lists this clonotype with many counts. The chain couples TRBV11-1 to TRBJ2-5; unclear D gene. Germline lookup yields CDR1 SGHAT and CDR2 FQDESV (reference sequence). The V end was cut by 3 bases, the J end by 2 bases, with 7 bases between. There are 13 residues in the CDR3. The CDR3 region is CASSFRMQETQYF. The CDR3 nucleotides are TGTGCCAGCAGCTTTAGAATGCAAGAGACCCAGTACTTC.

This clonotype came up many times. The rearrangement uses TRBV5-1 and TRBJ1-1; D is perhaps TRBD1 (6 bases). Trimming stripped 4 bases from V and 7 bases from J, with 23 bases between. There are 16 residues in the CDR3. Germline V gene sequence: CDR1 SGHRS, CDR2 YFSETQ. The CDR3 DNA sequence: TGCGCCAGCAGCGGAACAGGGCGAAATATGGAATATGAAGCTTTCTTT. Amino acids: CASSGTGRNMEYEAFF.

This clonotype was detected a few times. The genes are TRBV12-3 or TRBV12-4 and TRBJ2-1; 7 bases match TRBD1. This CDR3 is 14 amino acids long. The ends lost 6 bases at V and 7 bases at J; junction bases unmatched: 9. CDR3 region: CASSPLGGRNEQFF. The CDR3 DNA is TGTGCCAGCAGCCCACTAGGGGGCCGGAATGAGCAGTTCTTC.

In this sample, this clonotype turned up a few times. The rearrangement joins TRBV12-3 or TRBV12-4 to TRBJ1-1, with D perhaps TRBD1 (6 bases). V was shortened by 0 bases and J by 2 bases, with 10 bases between the two germline ends. CDR3 length: 15 amino acids. CDR3 region: CASSLALGGNTEAFF. In DNA form, the CDR3 reads TGTGCCAGCAGTTTAGCGCTAGGGGGAAACACTGAAGCTTTCTTT.

This clonotype was detected many times. The rearrangement joins TRBV10-3 to TRBJ1-5; D perhaps matches TRBD1 (5 bases). Germline CDR1 is ENHRY and CDR2 is SYGVKD. The V end was cut by 0 bases, the J end by 0 bases, with 6 bases between. The CDR3 length is 15 residues. CDR3 nucleotides: TGTGCCATCAGTGAGTCGGACATTAGCAATCAGCCCCAGCATTTT. Amino acids: CAISESDISNQPQHF.

This clonotype was detected many times. The V and J genes are TRBV2 and TRBJ1-3; no firm D call. The germline V gene has CDR1 SNHLY and CDR2 FYNNEI. Trimming shortened V by 4 bases and J by 0 bases, and 4 bases separated the two germline ends. The CDR3 runs 13 residues. CDR3 nucleotide sequence: TGTGCCAGCAGTGGCAACTCTGGAAACACCATATATTTT. This sequence encodes CASSGNSGNTIYF.

This clonotype was counted at least ten times. The chain is built from TRBV30 and TRBJ2-7; TRBD1 matches at 9 bases. The CDR3 covers 13 residues. The germline V gene encodes CDR1 GTSNPN and CDR2 SVGIG (reference sequence). With V trimmed by 0 bases and J by 3 bases, 0 bases remained unmatched. Here the CDR3 DNA reads TGTGCCTGGAGTGTGGACAGGGGCTACGAGCAGTACTTC. Translating it yields CAWSVDRGYEQYF. Using reference TRBV30 and TRBJ2-7 for the parts outside the CDR3, the full variable domain is SQTIHQWPATLVQPVGSPLSLECTVEGTSNPNLYWYRQAAGRGLQLLFYSVGIGQISSEVPQNLSASRPQDRQFILSSKKLLLSDSGFYLCAWSVDRGYEQYFGPGTRLTVT.

This clonotype appeared a few times. The chain is built from TRBV5-1 and TRBJ2-1, with D perhaps being TRBD1 or TRBD2 (5 bases each). V dropped 4 bases and J dropped 8 bases, with 16 bases sitting between them. Germline V gives CDR1 SGHRS, CDR2 YFSETQ. CDR3 size: 14 residues. The CDR3 protein is CASSTPGSSDEQFF. The CDR3 DNA sequence: TGCGCCAGCAGCACGCCAGGGAGTAGCGATGAGCAGTTCTTC. Drawing the rest from reference TRBV5-1 and TRBJ2-1, the complete variable domain is KAGVTQTPRYLIKTRGQQVTLSCSPISGHRSVSWYQQTPGQGLQFLFEYFSETQRNKGNFPGRFSGRQFSNSRSEMNVSTLELGDSALYLCASSTPGSSDEQFFGPGTRLTVL.

The rearrangement links TRBV6-1 to TRBJ1-1, with 8 bases that match TRBD1. Germline V gives CDR1 MNHNS, CDR2 SASEGT. This CDR3 is built from 12 residues. V was pared by 8 bases and J by 10 bases, with 9 bases of the junction left unmatched. The chain's CDR3 is CASWDDRGRAFF. The CDR3 nucleotides read TGTGCCAGCTGGGACGACAGGGGTAGAGCTTTCTTT.

This clonotype appeared a few times. This chain joins TRBV24-1 and TRBJ2-1; 8 bases match TRBD1. V was pared by 4 bases and J by 11 bases, with 3 bases of the junction left unmatched. CDR1 KGHDR and CDR2 SFDVKD come from the germline V gene. This CDR3 is 12 amino acids long. The CDR3 sequence is CATSERTGKQFF. For the CDR3, the DNA is TGTGCCACCAGTGAACGGACAGGGAAGCAGTTCTTC.

This sequence joins TRBV20-1 and TRBJ2-3; TRBD2 matches at 10 bases. This CDR3 region has 16 residues. Trimming took 1 base from V and 0 from J; bases not matched to a gene: 4. Germline CDR1 and CDR2: DFQATT and SNEGSKA (reference sequence). CDR3 protein: CSARATTSGSTDTQYF. The CDR3 DNA is TGCAGTGCTAGAGCTACGACTAGCGGGAGCACAGATACGCAGTATTTT.

The chain joins TRBV20-1 to TRBJ2-7; perhaps D is TRBD1 or TRBD2 (5 bases each). Trimming removed 6 bases at V and 3 bases at J, with 18 bases between. CDR3 length: 14 amino acids. Germline-derived CDR1 and CDR2 are DFQATT and SNEGSKA (reference sequence). The CDR3 DNA is TGCAGTGCAAAAGACCGGGACCAACTCTACGAGCAGTACTTC. This translates into CSAKDRDQLYEQYF.

This clonotype was picked up many times. V gene TRBV29-1 combines with J gene TRBJ2-7; TRBD1 might be the D (5 bases). Germline lookup yields CDR1 SQVTM and CDR2 ANQGSEA. This CDR3 is 11 amino acids long. V lost 3 bases to trimming and J lost 4 bases, with 7 bases between them. CDR3 amino acids: CSVDQGYEQYF. Written as DNA, the CDR3 is TGCAGCGTTGATCAGGGTTACGAGCAGTACTTC.

This clonotype came up many times. J is TRBJ1-2 and V is TRBV27; unclear D gene. Germline V gene lookup returns CDR1 MNHEY and CDR2 SMNVEV (reference sequence). V shed 3 bases and J shed 3 bases, with 8 bases lying between them. CDR3 size: 13 residues. Here the CDR3 DNA reads TGTGCCAGCAGTTTGATTCCAGACTATGGCTACACCTTC. It specifies CASSLIPDYGYTF.

This clonotype was picked up many times. The chain is built from TRBV20-1 and TRBJ1-5; D is uncertain. The ends were cut back, 5 bases at V and 2 bases at J, with 13 bases in the middle. This CDR3 spans 14 amino acids. CDR1 is DFQATT, CDR2 SNEGSKA, per germline (reference sequence). The CDR3 region is CSAVSGSRNQPQHF. DNA for the CDR3: TGCAGTGCTGTTAGCGGGAGCCGCAATCAGCCCCAGCATTTT.